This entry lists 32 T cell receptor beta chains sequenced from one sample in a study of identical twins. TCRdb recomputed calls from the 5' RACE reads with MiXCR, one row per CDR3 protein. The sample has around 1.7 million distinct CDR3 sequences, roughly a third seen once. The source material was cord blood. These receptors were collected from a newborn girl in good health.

CDR3 in amino acids: CASSPRQGILSGNTIYF. For the CDR3, the DNA is TGTGCCAGCAGTCCGCGACAGGGGATCCTCTCCGGAAACACCATATATTTT. The V call is TRBV12-3 or TRBV12-4, the J call TRBJ1-3; 8 bases map to TRBD1. The CDR3 is 17 residues long. V gave up 5 bases and J gave up 4 bases; unmatched junction bases: 13.

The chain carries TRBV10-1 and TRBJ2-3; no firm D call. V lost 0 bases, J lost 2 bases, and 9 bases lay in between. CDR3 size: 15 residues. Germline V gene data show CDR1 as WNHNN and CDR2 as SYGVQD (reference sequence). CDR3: CASSESIFDTDTQYF. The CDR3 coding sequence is TGCGCCAGCAGTGAGTCGATTTTCGACACAGATACGCAGTATTTT.

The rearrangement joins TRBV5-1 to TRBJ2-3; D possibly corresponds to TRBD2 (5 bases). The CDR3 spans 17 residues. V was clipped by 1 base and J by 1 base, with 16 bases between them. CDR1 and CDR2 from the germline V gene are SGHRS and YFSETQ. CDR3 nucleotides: TGCGCCAGCAGCTTGAGATCGCTAGCCCAAGGCACAGATACGCAGTATTTT. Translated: CASSLRSLAQGTDTQYF. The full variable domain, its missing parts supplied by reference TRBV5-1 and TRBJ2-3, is KAGVTQTPRYLIKTRGQQVTLSCSPISGHRSVSWYQQTPGQGLQFLFEYFSETQRNKGNFPGRFSGRQFSNSRSEMNVSTLELGDSALYLCASSLRSLAQGTDTQYFGPGTRLTVL.

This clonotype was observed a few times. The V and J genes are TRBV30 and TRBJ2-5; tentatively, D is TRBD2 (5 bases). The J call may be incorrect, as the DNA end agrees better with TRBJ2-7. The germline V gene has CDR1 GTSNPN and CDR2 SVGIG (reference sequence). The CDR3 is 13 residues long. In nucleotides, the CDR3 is TGTGCCTGGAGTGGCCCCGGGACCTACGAGCAGTACTTC. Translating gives CAWSGPGTYEQYF.

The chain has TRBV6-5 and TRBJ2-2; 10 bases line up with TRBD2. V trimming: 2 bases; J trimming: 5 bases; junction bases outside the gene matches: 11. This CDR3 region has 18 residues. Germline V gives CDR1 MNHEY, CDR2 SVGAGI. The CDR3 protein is CASSYTPGTSENTGELFF. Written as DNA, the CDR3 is TGTGCCAGCAGTTACACGCCCGGGACTAGCGAGAATACCGGGGAGCTGTTTTTT.

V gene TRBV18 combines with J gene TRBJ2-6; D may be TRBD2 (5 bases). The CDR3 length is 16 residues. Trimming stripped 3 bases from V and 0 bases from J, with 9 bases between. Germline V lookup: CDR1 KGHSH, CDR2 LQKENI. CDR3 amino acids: CASSPAGVSGANVLTF. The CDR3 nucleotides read TGTGCCAGCTCACCTGCGGGTGTCTCTGGGGCCAACGTCCTGACTTTC.

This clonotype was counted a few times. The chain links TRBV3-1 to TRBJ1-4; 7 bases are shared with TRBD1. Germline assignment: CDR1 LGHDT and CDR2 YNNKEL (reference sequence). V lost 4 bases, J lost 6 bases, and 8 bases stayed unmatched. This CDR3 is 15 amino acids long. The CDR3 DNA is TGTGCCAGCAGCCCCTACAGGGGAGGGGATGAAAAACTGTTTTTT. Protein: CASSPYRGGDEKLFF.

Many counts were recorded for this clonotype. The CDR3, as DNA: TGCAGCGGGACAGGGGACAGCACAGATACGCAGTATTTT. Translating gives CSGTGDSTDTQYF. The chain couples TRBV29-1 to TRBJ2-3, with 9 positions matching TRBD1. The V gene's germline CDR1 is SQVTM and CDR2 ANQGSEA. Trimming took 7 bases from V and 0 from J; bases not matched to a gene: 2. The CDR3 totals 13 residues.

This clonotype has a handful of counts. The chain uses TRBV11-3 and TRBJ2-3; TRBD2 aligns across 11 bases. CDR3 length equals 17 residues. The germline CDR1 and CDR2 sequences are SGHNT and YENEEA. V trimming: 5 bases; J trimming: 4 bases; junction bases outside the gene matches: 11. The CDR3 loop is CASSPNSGGVLADTQYF. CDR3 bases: TGTGCCAGCAGCCCCAATAGCGGGGGGGTCCTGGCAGATACGCAGTATTTT.

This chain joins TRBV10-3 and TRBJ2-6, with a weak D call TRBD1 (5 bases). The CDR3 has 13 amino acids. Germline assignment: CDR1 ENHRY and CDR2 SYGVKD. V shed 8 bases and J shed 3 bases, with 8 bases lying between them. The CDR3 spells CAIQGGGANVLTF. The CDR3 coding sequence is TGTGCCATCCAGGGTGGTGGGGCCAACGTCCTGACTTTC.

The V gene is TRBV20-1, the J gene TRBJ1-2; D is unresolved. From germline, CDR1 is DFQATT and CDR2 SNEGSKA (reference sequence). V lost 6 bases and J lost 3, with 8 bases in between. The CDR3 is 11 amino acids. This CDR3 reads CSATDDYGYTF. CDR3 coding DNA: TGCAGTGCCACGGACGACTATGGCTACACCTTC.

The CDR3 nucleotides read TGTGCCAGCAGTTACGGGGGCAGGGCTACCTACGAGCAGTACTTC. Its protein product is CASSYGGRATYEQYF. The chain employs TRBV6-2 or TRBV6-3 and TRBJ2-7; TRBD1 might be the D (6 bases). V lost 2 bases to trimming and J lost 2 bases, with 13 bases between them. CDR1 MNHEY and CDR2 SVGEGT come from the germline V gene. There are 15 residues in the CDR3.

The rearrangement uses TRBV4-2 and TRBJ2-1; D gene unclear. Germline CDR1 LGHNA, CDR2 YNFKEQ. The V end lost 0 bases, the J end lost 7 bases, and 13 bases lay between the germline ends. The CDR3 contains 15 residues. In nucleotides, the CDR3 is TGTGCCAGCAGCCAAGATCCGGATTTACTGAATGAGCAGTTCTTC. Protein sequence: CASSQDPDLLNEQFF.

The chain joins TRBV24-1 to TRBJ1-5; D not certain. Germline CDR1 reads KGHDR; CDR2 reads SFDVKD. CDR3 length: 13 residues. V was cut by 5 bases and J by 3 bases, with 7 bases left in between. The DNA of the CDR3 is TGTGCCACCAGTGGGGGTGACAATCAGCCCCAGCATTTT. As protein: CATSGGDNQPQHF.

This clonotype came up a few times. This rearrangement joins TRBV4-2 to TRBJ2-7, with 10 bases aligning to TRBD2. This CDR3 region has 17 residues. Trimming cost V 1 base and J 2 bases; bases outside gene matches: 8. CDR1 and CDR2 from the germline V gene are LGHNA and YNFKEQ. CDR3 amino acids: CASSQVGSGGGTYEQYF. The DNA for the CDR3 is TGTGCCAGCAGCCAAGTGGGGAGCGGGGGGGGCACCTACGAGCAGTACTTC.

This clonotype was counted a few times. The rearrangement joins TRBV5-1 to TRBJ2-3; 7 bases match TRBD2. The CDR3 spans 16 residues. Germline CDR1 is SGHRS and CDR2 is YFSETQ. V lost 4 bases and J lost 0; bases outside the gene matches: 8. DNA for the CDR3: TGCGCCAGCAGCGTAAGCGGGGCAACTAGCACAGATACGCAGTATTTT. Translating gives CASSVSGATSTDTQYF.

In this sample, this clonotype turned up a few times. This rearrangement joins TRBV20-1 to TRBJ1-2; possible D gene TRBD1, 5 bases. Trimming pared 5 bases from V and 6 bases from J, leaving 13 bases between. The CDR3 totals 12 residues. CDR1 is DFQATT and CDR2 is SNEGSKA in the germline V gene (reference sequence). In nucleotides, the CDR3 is TGCAGTGCTGCACGGGGGAATGATGGCTACACCTTC. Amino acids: CSAARGNDGYTF.

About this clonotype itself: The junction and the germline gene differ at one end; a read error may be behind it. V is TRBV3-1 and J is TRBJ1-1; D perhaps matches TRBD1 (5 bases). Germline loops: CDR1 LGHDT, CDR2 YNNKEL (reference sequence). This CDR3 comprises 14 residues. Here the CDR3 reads CASSPRGGNPEAFF. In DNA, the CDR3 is TGTGCCAGCAGCCCTCGGGGCGGGAACCCTGAAGCTTTCTTT.

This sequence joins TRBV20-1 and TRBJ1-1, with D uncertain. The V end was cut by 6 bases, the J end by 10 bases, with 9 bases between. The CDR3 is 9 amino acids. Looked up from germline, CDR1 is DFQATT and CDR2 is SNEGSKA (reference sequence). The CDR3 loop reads CSARRGAFF. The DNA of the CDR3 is TGCAGTGCCCGGAGAGGAGCTTTCTTT.

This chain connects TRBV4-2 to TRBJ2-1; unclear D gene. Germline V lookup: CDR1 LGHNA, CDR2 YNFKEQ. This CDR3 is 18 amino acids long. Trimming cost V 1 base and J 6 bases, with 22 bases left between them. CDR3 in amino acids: CASSQGSQSLVYGNEQFF. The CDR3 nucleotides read TGTGCCAGCAGCCAAGGCTCCCAGAGCCTCGTTTATGGCAATGAGCAGTTCTTC.

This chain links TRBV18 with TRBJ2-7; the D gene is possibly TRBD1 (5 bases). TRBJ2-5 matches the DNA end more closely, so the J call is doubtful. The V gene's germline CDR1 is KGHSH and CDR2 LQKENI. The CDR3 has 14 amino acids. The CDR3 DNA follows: TGTGCCAGCTCACCAGACAGCTCTCAAGAGACCCAGTACTTC. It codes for CASSPDSSQETQYF.

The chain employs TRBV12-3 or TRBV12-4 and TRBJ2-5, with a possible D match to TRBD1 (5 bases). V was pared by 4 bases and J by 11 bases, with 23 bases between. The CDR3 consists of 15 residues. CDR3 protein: CASSSLTRTNNEQYF. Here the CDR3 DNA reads TGTGCCAGCAGTTCCCTGACGAGGACAAACAATGAGCAGTACTTC.

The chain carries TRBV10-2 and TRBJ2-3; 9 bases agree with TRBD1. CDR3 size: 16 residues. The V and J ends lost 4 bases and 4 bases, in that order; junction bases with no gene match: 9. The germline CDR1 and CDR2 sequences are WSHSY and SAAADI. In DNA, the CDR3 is TGCGCCAGCAGTGCCCCTCCGGGACAGGGACCAGATACGCAGTATTTT. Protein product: CASSAPPGQGPDTQYF.

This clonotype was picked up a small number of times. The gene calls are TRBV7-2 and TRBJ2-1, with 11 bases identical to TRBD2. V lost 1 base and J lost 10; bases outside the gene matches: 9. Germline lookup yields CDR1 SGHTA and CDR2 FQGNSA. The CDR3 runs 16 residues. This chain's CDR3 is CASSLDLTSGRWEQFF. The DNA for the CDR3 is TGTGCCAGCAGCTTAGATCTCACTAGCGGGAGATGGGAGCAGTTCTTC.

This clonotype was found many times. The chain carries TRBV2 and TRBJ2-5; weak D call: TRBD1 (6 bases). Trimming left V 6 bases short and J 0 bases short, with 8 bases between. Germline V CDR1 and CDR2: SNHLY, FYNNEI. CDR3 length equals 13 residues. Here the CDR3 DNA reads TGTGCCAGCAGACGGGACAACCAAGAGACCCAGTACTTC. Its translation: CASRRDNQETQYF.

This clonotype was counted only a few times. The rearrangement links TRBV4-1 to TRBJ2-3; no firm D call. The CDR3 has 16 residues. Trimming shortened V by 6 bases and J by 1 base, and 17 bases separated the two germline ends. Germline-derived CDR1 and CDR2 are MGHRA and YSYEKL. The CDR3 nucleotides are TGCGCCAGCAGTCGACGTGCGCGTAGGGGCACAGATACGCAGTATTTT. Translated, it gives CASSRRARRGTDTQYF.

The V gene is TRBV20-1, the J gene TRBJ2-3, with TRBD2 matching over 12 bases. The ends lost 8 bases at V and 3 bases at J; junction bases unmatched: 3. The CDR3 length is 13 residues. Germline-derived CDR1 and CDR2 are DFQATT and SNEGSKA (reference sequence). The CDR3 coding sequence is TGCAGTCGAACTAGCGGGGGGACAGATACGCAGTATTTT. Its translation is CSRTSGGTDTQYF.

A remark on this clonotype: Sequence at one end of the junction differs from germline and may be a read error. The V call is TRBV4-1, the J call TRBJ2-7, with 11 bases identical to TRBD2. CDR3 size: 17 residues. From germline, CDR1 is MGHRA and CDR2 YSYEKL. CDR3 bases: TGCGTCAGCAGCCAAGAGCTCTTAGCGGGGGGGGGAAATGAGCAGTACTTC. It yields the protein CVSSQELLAGGGNEQYF.

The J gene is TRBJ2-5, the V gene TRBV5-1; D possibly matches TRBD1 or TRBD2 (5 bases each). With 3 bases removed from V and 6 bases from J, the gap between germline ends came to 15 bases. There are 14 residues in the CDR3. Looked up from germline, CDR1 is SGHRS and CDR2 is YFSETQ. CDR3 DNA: TGCGCCAGCAGCTACGGGACGTCCATACAGACCCAGTACTTC. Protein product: CASSYGTSIQTQYF.

CDR3 in DNA: TGTGCCAGCAGAGATAGCGGGACATTCTACGAGCAGTTCTTC. It codes for CASRDSGTFYEQFF. V usage is TRBV12-3 or TRBV12-4 and J usage is TRBJ2-1, with 8 bases lining up with TRBD2. The CDR3 has 14 residues. The J segment lost 10 bases and the V segment lost 6 bases, leaving 11 bases of the junction unmatched.

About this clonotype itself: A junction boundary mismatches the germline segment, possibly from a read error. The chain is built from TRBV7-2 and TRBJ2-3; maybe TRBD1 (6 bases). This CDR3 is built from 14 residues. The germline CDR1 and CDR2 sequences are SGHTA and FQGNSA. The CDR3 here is CAGSFTGPTDTQYF. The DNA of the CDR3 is TGTGCCGGCAGCTTTACAGGGCCCACAGATACGCAGTATTTT. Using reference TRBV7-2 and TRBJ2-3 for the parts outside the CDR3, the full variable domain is GAGVSQSPSNKVTEKGKDVELRCDPISGHTALYWYRQSLGQGLEFLIYFQGNSAPDKSGLPSDRFSAERTGGSVSTLTIQRTQQEDSAVYLCAGSFTGPTDTQYFGPGTRLTVL.

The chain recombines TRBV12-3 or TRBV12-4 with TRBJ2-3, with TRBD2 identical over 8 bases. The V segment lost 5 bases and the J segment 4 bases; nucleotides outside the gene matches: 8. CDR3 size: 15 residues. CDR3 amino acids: CASSPKGTRADTQYF. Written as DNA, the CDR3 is TGTGCCAGCAGTCCTAAAGGGACTAGAGCAGATACGCAGTATTTT.